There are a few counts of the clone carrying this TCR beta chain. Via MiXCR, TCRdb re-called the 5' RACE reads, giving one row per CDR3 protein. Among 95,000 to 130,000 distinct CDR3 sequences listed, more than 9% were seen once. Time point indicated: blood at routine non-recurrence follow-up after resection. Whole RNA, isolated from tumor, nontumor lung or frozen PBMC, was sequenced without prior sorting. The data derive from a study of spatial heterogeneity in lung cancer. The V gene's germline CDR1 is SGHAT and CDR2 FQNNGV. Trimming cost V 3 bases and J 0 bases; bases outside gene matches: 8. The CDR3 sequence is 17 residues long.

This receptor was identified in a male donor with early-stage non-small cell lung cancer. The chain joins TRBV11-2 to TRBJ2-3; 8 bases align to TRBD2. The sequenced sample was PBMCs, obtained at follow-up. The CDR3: CASSFSRRGDSTDTQYF. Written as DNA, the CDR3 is TGTGCCAGCAGCTTTTCTCGGCGGGGGGATAGCACAGATACGCAGTATTTT.